This T cell receptor (beta chain) was found in a study of control samples from healthy donors and cancer patients. The V gene lost 1 base and the J gene lost 1 base, with 10 bases spanning the gap. The CDR3 contains 15 residues. The germline CDR1 and CDR2 sequences are SGHTA and FQGNSA. The repertoire was sequenced with immunoSEQ multiplex PCR; TCRdb's copy has only in-frame clones and lacks some. The sample includes 150,000 or so clones, approximately 94% of them seen just once. The source is a man younger than 35 in good health. Sequencing was carried out using blood. The genes are TRBV7-2 and TRBJ2-5; D might be TRBD2 (5 bases). The CDR3 protein is CASSLVGGPQETQYF. CDR3 nucleotides: TGTGCCAGCAGCTTAGTGGGCGGGCCCCAAGAGACCCAGTACTTC. Filled out from reference TRBV7-2 and TRBJ2-5, the complete variable domain reads GAGVSQSPSNKVTEKGKDVELRCDPISGHTALYWYRQSLGQGLEFLIYFQGNSAPDKSGLPSDRFSAERTGGSVSTLTIQRTQQEDSAVYLCASSLVGGPQETQYFGPGTRLLVL.